In its sample, the clone carrying this T cell receptor beta chain was seen a few times. From the RT-PCR reads, TCRdb called clonotypes with MiXCR, one entry per CDR3 protein. The sample has about 570,000 distinct CDR3 sequences; over 9% are singletons. The data were obtained in a study of response to subunit inactivated influenza vaccine. This CDR3 comprises 14 residues. J lost 0 bases, V lost 2 bases, and 0 bases had no gene match. Separately, the same data were catalogued under a study of T cells expressing NK-cell markers. That paper states: Libraries used 5'RACE template switching adding universal primer site and UMIs.

Sequencing was performed on PBMCs from blood, taken on the day of vaccination. This chain connects TRBV12-3 or TRBV12-4 to TRBJ2-5; 7 bases align to TRBD2. The origin of this receptor is a man between 50 and 59 years old who received an inactivated influenza vaccine. The CDR3 sequence is CASSLLADQETQYF. The CDR3 DNA reads TGTGCCAGCAGTTTACTAGCGGACCAAGAGACCCAGTACTTC.